These T cell receptor beta chains were read from a single sample in a study of blood T cell repertoires in COVID-19. The method was immunoSEQ multiplex PCR; TCRdb's version includes in-frame clones alone and lacks a portion of them. The data hold under 75,000 clones, with over 75% observed a single time. Material: peripheral blood. The receptors come from a man aged 45 to 65 with active COVID-19. CDR3s include the opening cysteine and the closing phenylalanine or tryptophan. A D gene is named only where the DNA matches it firmly. Rows may omit the clone size; those that give it use once, few, many or a size class.

>TRBJ2-5|TRBV7-8|-|TRBD1
CASSSTTGQGGAQYF
TGTGCCAGCAGCTCCACCACCGGACAGGGGGGAGCCCAGTACTTC
>TRBJ2-3|TRBV18|-|-
CASSPTGGRSPDTQYF
TGTGCCAGCTCACCAACGGGGGGCCGTAGCCCAGATACGCAGTATTTT
>TRBJ1-2|TRBV2|-|-
CASSPGQSPYGYTF
TGTGCCAGCAGTCCCGGACAATCTCCCTATGGCTACACCTTC
>TRBJ2-7|TRBV5-1|-|-
CASSLAGYHREPYEQYF
TGCGCCAGCAGCTTGGCCGGCTACCACAGGGAGCCCTACGAGCAGTACTTC
>TRBJ2-7|TRBV12-3/TRBV12-4|once|-
CASSLGQHYEQYF
TGTGCCAGCAGTTTAGGACAGCACTACGAGCAGTACTTC
>TRBJ1-4|TRBV18|-|TRBD1
CASSPTLQGNEKLFF
TGTGCCAGCTCACCGACCCTACAGGGGAACGAAAAACTGTTTTTT
>TRBJ1-1|TRBV6-5|-|-
CATMRGITSNTEAFF
TGTGCCACCATGCGGGGCATTACTTCGAACACTGAAGCTTTCTTT
>TRBJ1-3|TRBV7-6|-|-
CASSPWGEVAGNTIYF
TGTGCCAGCAGCCCTTGGGGGGAGGTAGCTGGAAACACCATATATTTT
>TRBJ1-1|TRBV7-9|-|-
CASTYRQAGETEAFF
TGTGCCAGCACCTACCGACAGGCAGGGGAAACTGAAGCTTTCTTT
>TRBJ1-6|TRBV6-5|-|TRBD1
CATSRQGSSPLHF
TGTGCCACCTCGCGACAGGGTAGTTCACCCCTCCACTTT
>TRBJ1-5|TRBV6-5|-|-
CASSIGDQPQHF
TGTGCCAGCAGTATAGGGGATCAGCCCCAGCATTTT
>TRBJ1-1|TRBV6-5|-|TRBD1
CASKGQGRTEAFF
TGTGCCAGCAAAGGACAGGGTCGGACTGAAGCTTTCTTT
>TRBJ1-1|TRBV11-2|-|-
CASSLQGLGTEAFF
TGTGCCAGCAGCTTACAGGGACTCGGCACTGAAGCTTTCTTT
>TRBJ2-3|TRBV3-1/TRBV3-2|-|-
CASSQDVKRARRGTDTQYF
TGTGCCAGCAGCCAAGATGTTAAGCGGGCGCGTAGGGGCACAGATACGCAGTATTTT
>TRBJ1-6|TRBV4-2|-|-
CASSQEPGHTNSPLHF
TGTGCCAGCAGCCAAGAGCCGGGACATACGAATTCACCCCTCCACTTT
>TRBJ2-5|TRBV2|-|-
CASSDARRGAETQYF
TGTGCCAGCAGTGACGCTAGGCGCGGGGCTGAGACCCAGTACTTC
>TRBJ1-4|TRBV5-1|-|TRBD1
CASSVGQGSEKLFF
TGCGCCAGCAGCGTGGGACAGGGAAGCGAAAAACTGTTTTTT
>TRBJ1-5|TRBV7-2|-|-
CASSLEGRAGQPQHF
TGTGCCAGCAGCTTAGAGGGCAGGGCTGGACAGCCCCAGCATTTT
>TRBJ2-3|TRBV10-3|once|-
CAISESTSTGTDTQYF
TGTGCCATCAGTGAGTCGACTAGTACAGGCACAGATACGCAGTATTTT
>TRBJ2-7|TRBV18|-|TRBD1
CASSQDRSALVQYF
TGTGCCAGCTCACAGGACAGGAGTGCCTTGGTGCAGTACTTC
>TRBJ1-2|TRBV19|-|TRBD1
CASSRTGDYYGYTF
TGTGCCAGTAGTAGGACAGGGGATTACTATGGCTACACCTTC
>TRBJ1-5|TRBV23-1|-|TRBD1
CASSHQGAGRQGTPQHF
TGCGCCAGCAGTCATCAGGGGGCCGGAAGGCAAGGAACTCCCCAGCATTTT
>TRBJ2-7|TRBV28|-|-
CASNRQSYEQYF
TGTGCCAGCAACCGACAGTCCTACGAGCAGTACTTC
>TRBJ2-5|TRBV11-2|-|TRBD2
CASSPWGGSETQYF
TGTGCCAGCAGCCCATGGGGGGGATCGGAGACCCAGTACTTC
>TRBJ2-5|TRBV5-4|-|TRBD2
CASSNGGAEETQYF
TGTGCCAGCAGCAACGGGGGGGCCGAGGAGACCCAGTACTTC
>TRBJ2-2|TRBV19|-|TRBD1
CASSEDRAGTGELFF
TGTGCCAGTAGTGAGGACAGGGCTGGAACCGGGGAGCTGTTTTTT
>TRBJ1-5|TRBV6-6|-|-
CASSYSGGNNQPQHF
TGTGCCAGCAGTTACTCGGGGGGTAACAATCAGCCCCAGCATTTT
>TRBJ2-7|TRBV29-1|-|TRBD1
CSVGSRDRGQREQYF
TGCAGCGTGGGCTCCCGGGACAGGGGGCAGCGCGAGCAGTACTTC
>TRBJ2-2|TRBV6-6|few|TRBD2
CASSYSGGDTGELFF
TGTGCCAGCAGTTACAGCGGGGGGGACACCGGGGAGCTGTTTTTT
>TRBJ2-2|TRBV18|once|-
CASSTTTDWTNTGELFF
TGTGCCAGCTCGACTACAACGGACTGGACGAACACCGGGGAGCTGTTTTTT
>TRBJ1-6|TRBV9|-|-
CASSGGVGEYSPLHF
TGTGCCAGCAGCGGGGGGGTCGGGGAGTATTCACCCCTCCACTTT
>TRBJ1-2|TRBV19|-|-
CASKSVYGYTF
TGTGCCAGTAAAAGCGTCTATGGCTACACCTTC
>TRBJ2-2|TRBV2|-|TRBD1
CASGLSGGPTGELFF
TGTGCCAGCGGGCTCTCAGGGGGACCCACCGGGGAGCTGTTTTTT
>TRBJ2-3|TRBV18|-|-
CASSPPGLGGTDTQYF
TGTGCCAGCTCACCCCCGGGACTCGGTGGGACAGATACGCAGTATTTT
>TRBJ1-2|TRBV4-3|-|-
CASSQEAGPVYDGYTF
TGCGCCAGCAGCCAAGAGGCAGGCCCCGTCTACGATGGCTACACCTTC
>TRBJ1-1|TRBV20-1|-|-
CSARPGTEAFF
TGCAGTGCACGTCCGGGCACTGAAGCTTTCTTT
>TRBJ1-1|TRBV6-6|-|-
CASSPTGMNTEAFF
TGTGCCAGCAGTCCAACAGGGATGAACACTGAAGCTTTCTTT
>TRBJ2-4|TRBV7-9|-|-
CASRGRPWNIQYF
TGTGCCAGCAGAGGCAGGCCCTGGAACATTCAGTACTTC
>TRBJ1-4|TRBV28|-|TRBD1
CASNDSGTGGEKLFF
TGTGCCAGCAACGACTCCGGGACAGGGGGCGAAAAACTGTTTTTT
>TRBJ2-1|TRBV24-1|-|-
CATSDGGGWNEQFF
TGTGCCACCAGTGATGGGGGAGGCTGGAATGAGCAGTTCTTC
>TRBJ2-5|TRBV11-1|-|-
CASSAAQGRRETQYF
TGTGCCAGCAGCGCCGCACAGGGAAGGAGGGAGACCCAGTACTTC
>TRBJ1-1|TRBV6-6|-|-
CASQGSTEAFF
TGTGCCAGCCAGGGATCTACTGAAGCTTTCTTT
>TRBJ2-7|TRBV7-9|-|-
CASSLDKPYEQYF
TGTGCCAGCAGCTTGGACAAGCCCTACGAGCAGTACTTC
>TRBJ1-5|TRBV5-5|-|TRBD1
CASSLEYVGTGEGTPQHF
TGTGCCAGCAGCTTGGAGTACGTCGGGACAGGCGAGGGGACGCCCCAGCATTTT
>TRBJ2-6|TRBV7-5|-|-
CARSLPACQAGANVLTF
TGTGCCAGAAGCTTACCCGCCTGTCAGGCTGGGGCCAACGTCCTGACTTTC
>TRBJ2-1|TRBV3-1/TRBV3-2|-|TRBD1
CASSLLGGGGEQFF
TGTGCCAGCAGCCTCCTAGGGGGCGGTGGTGAGCAGTTCTTC
>TRBJ2-2|TRBV6-1|-|TRBD2
CASSARLAGGQGELFF
TGTGCCAGCAGTGCCAGACTAGCGGGGGGGCAGGGGGAGCTGTTTTTT
>TRBJ1-4|TRBV19|-|-
CASSMGLSTSRGEKLFF
TGTGCCAGTAGTATGGGTTTATCAACCAGCAGGGGTGAAAAACTGTTTTTT
>TRBJ2-1|TRBV2|-|-
CASSEVSVFYNEQFF
TGTGCCAGCAGTGAAGTAAGCGTATTCTACAATGAGCAGTTCTTC
>TRBJ2-5|TRBV6-5|-|TRBD2
CAVTSGGGETQYF
TGTGCCGTAACTAGCGGGGGGGGAGAGACCCAGTACTTC
>TRBJ1-6|TRBV7-8|-|-
CASSLGGGASSPLHF
TGTGCCAGCAGCTTAGGGGGAGGGGCGAGTTCACCCCTCCACTTT
>TRBJ1-1|TRBV19|once|-
CASSIVPGGGEAFF
TGTGCCAGTAGTATAGTCCCGGGGGGTGGTGAAGCTTTCTTT
>TRBJ1-2|TRBV4-1|-|TRBD1
CASTPTGQGDYGYTF
TGCGCCAGCACCCCAACGGGACAGGGTGACTATGGCTACACCTTC
>TRBJ1-2|TRBV7-9|once|-
CASSLYPVGGGYTF
TGTGCCAGCAGCTTATATCCGGTCGGCGGTGGCTACACCTTC
>TRBJ1-2|TRBV27|-|TRBD1
CASSPTGGYGYTF
TGTGCCAGCAGTCCCACAGGGGGGTATGGCTACACCTTC
>TRBJ1-5|TRBV6-6|-|-
CAASGQDSNQPQHF
TGTGCCGCCTCAGGGCAGGATAGCAATCAGCCCCAGCATTTT
>TRBJ1-1|TRBV28|-|-
CASSTTGNTEAFF
TGTGCCAGCAGTACTACAGGGAACACTGAAGCTTTCTTT
>TRBJ1-2|TRBV3-1/TRBV3-2|-|TRBD1
CASSHPDRGGGYTF
TGTGCCAGCAGCCACCCGGACAGGGGGGGAGGCTACACCTTC
>TRBJ1-5|TRBV6-5|-|-
CASSYGRGDQPQHF
TGTGCCAGCAGTTACGGCAGGGGAGATCAGCCCCAGCATTTT
>TRBJ2-5|TRBV4-1|-|TRBD1
CASSQGRGETQYF
TGCGCCAGCAGCCAAGGCAGGGGGGAGACCCAGTACTTC